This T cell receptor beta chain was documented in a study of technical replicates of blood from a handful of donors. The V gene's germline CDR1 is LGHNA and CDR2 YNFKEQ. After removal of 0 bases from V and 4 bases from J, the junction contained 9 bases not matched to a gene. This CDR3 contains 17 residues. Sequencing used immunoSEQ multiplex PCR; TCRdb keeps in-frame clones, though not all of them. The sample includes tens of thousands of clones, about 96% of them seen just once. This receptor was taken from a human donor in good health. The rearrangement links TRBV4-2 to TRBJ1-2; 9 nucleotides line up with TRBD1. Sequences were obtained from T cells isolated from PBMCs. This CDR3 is CASSQDQQGATLYGYTF. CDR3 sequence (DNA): TGTGCCAGCAGCCAAGACCAACAGGGGGCCACCCTCTATGGCTACACCTTC.